The 25 T cell receptor beta chains reported below all come from one sample, sequenced in a study of early T cells in non-severe SARS-CoV-2 infection. TCRdb re-called the 5' RACE reads through MiXCR, storing one row per CDR3 protein. The sample has tens of thousands of distinct CDR3 sequences, 4.5% to 5.5% seen once. Specimen: whole blood. The receptors come from an adult who was a healthcare worker with PCR-confirmed SARS-CoV-2 infection or an uninfected control (not recorded which).

This clonotype showed up many times. This chain connects TRBV5-1 to TRBJ2-3; D call uncertain. The germline V gene encodes CDR1 SGHRS and CDR2 YFSETQ. The CDR3 contains 13 residues. V gave up 8 bases and J gave up 3 bases, with 13 bases separating them. The CDR3 region has the DNA TGCGCCAGTCGACAAGGCTCTACAGATACGCAGTATTTT. Amino acid sequence: CASRQGSTDTQYF.

This clonotype was seen a handful of times. The rearrangement links TRBV12-3 or TRBV12-4 to TRBJ2-1; 14 bases fit TRBD2. The V segment lost 5 bases and the J segment 2 bases; nucleotides outside the gene matches: 2. CDR3 length: 16 residues. Here the CDR3 DNA reads TGTGCCAGCAGTCGGACTAGCGGGGGGCCCTACAATGAGCAGTTCTTC. Translated: CASSRTSGGPYNEQFF.

This clonotype showed up just a few times. The rearrangement joins TRBV20-1 to TRBJ1-5, with 10 bases aligning to TRBD1. The CDR3 is made up of 14 amino acids. J was trimmed by 5 bases and V by 4 bases; bases with no gene match: 5. Germline V gives CDR1 DFQATT, CDR2 SNEGSKA (reference sequence). The CDR3 region is CSATPGTGDQPQHF. In DNA, the CDR3 is TGCAGTGCTACTCCCGGGACAGGGGATCAGCCCCAGCATTTT.

This clonotype was seen ten or more times. V and J are TRBV5-1 and TRBJ2-2; D is ambiguous. Trimming took 4 bases from V and 1 from J, leaving 8 bases between them. This CDR3 has 14 amino acids. CDR1 SGHRS and CDR2 YFSETQ come from the germline V gene. The CDR3 is CASSTIENTGELFF. In nucleotides, the CDR3 is TGCGCCAGCAGCACAATAGAGAACACCGGGGAGCTGTTTTTT.

Sample share makes this clonotype medium-sized. This sequence joins TRBV7-9 and TRBJ1-4; D perhaps matches TRBD1 (6 bases). V was shortened by 5 bases and J by 6 bases, with 13 bases between the two germline ends. The CDR3 totals 14 residues. CDR1 and CDR2 (germline): SEHNR, FQNEAQ (reference sequence). The DNA for the CDR3 is TGTGCCAGCAGCCGATCGGACAGCGATGAAAAACTGTTTTTT. Translation: CASSRSDSDEKLFF.

This clonotype was counted at least ten times. V gene TRBV6-1 combines with J gene TRBJ2-1, with D perhaps matching TRBD1 (6 bases). Trimming removed 7 bases at V and 4 bases at J, with 14 bases between. The germline CDR1 and CDR2 sequences are MNHNS and SASEGT. The CDR3 is 14 residues long. Here the CDR3 reads CASNPGQKYNEQFF. The DNA of the CDR3 is TGTGCCAGCAACCCGGGACAAAAGTACAATGAGCAGTTCTTC.

There are many counts of this clonotype. V gene TRBV11-2 combines with J gene TRBJ1-4; D gene unclear. The CDR3 length is 14 residues. Germline CDR1 is SGHAT and CDR2 is FQNNGV. V was pared by 6 bases and J by 2 bases, with 10 bases between. The CDR3: CASSPGRTNEKLFF. The CDR3 bases are TGTGCCAGCAGTCCAGGACGGACTAATGAAAAACTGTTTTTT. The whole variable domain, filled in from reference TRBV11-2 and TRBJ1-4, reads EAGVAQSPRYKIIEKRQSVAFWCNPISGHATLYWYQQILGQGPKLLIQFQNNGVVDDSQLPKDRFSAERLKGVDSTLKIQPAKLEDSAVYLCASSPGRTNEKLFFGSGTQLSVL.

This clonotype showed up many times. The CDR3 reads CASSPRSGGPETQYF. The CDR3 nucleotides read TGTGCCAGCTCACCAAGATCAGGGGGTCCAGAGACCCAGTACTTC. The chain links TRBV18 to TRBJ2-5, with 7 bases that match TRBD1. V lost 2 bases and J lost 4; bases outside the gene matches: 7. The germline V gene has CDR1 KGHSH and CDR2 LQKENI. The CDR3 is made up of 15 amino acids.

This clonotype turned up a few times. The rearrangement uses TRBV5-1 and TRBJ1-1, with TRBD1 as a possible D gene (5 bases). V gave up 5 bases and J gave up 8 bases, with 13 bases separating them. CDR1 is SGHRS and CDR2 is YFSETQ in the germline V gene. The CDR3 is 12 amino acids. In DNA form, the CDR3 reads TGCGCCAGCAGTCCCGGGACTAGGGAAGCTTTCTTT. Protein: CASSPGTREAFF.

In its sample, this clonotype was seen many times. The chain carries TRBV5-1 and TRBJ1-6; 8 nucleotides match TRBD1. J was trimmed by 7 bases and V by 3 bases; bases with no gene match: 6. The V gene's germline CDR1 is SGHRS and CDR2 YFSETQ. This CDR3 is built from 15 residues. The CDR3 spells CASSSSGGRNSPLHF. The CDR3 nucleotides are TGCGCCAGCAGCTCCTCAGGGGGCCGAAATTCACCCCTCCACTTT. The whole variable domain, filled in from reference TRBV5-1 and TRBJ1-6, reads KAGVTQTPRYLIKTRGQQVTLSCSPISGHRSVSWYQQTPGQGLQFLFEYFSETQRNKGNFPGRFSGRQFSNSRSEMNVSTLELGDSALYLCASSSSGGRNSPLHFGNGTRLTVT.

This clonotype was detected ten times or more. The chain recombines TRBV9 with TRBJ1-1, with D perhaps TRBD1 (6 bases). V shed 3 bases and J shed 4 bases, with 16 bases lying between them. The CDR3 runs to 15 residues. Germline assignment: CDR1 SGDLS and CDR2 YYNGEE. CDR3 sequence reads: CASSGGQGTPTEAFF. The CDR3 DNA reads as TGTGCCAGCAGCGGGGGGCAGGGGACCCCCACTGAAGCTTTCTTT.

This clonotype showed up many times. The chain employs TRBV9 and TRBJ2-1; no reliable D call. Trimming took off 1 base at V and 5 bases at J, with 10 bases between the two ends. CDR1 is SGDLS and CDR2 is YYNGEE in the germline V gene. The CDR3 extends over 14 amino acids. The CDR3 region has the DNA TGTGCCAGCAGCGTACTGGCCACCAACAATGAGCAGTTCTTC. This encodes CASSVLATNNEQFF.

The chain combines TRBV3-1 with TRBJ2-3, with TRBD2 matching over 7 bases. There are 12 residues in the CDR3. Germline trimming cut 1 base from V and 8 bases from J; bases unmatched to any gene: 0. The V gene's germline CDR1 is LGHDT and CDR2 YNNKEL (reference sequence). DNA of the CDR3: TGTGCCAGCAGCCAAGCTAGCGGTACGCAGTATTTT. Its protein is CASSQASGTQYF.

This clonotype was seen many times. V gene TRBV4-1 combines with J gene TRBJ2-1, with a weak D call TRBD2 (5 bases). Germline CDR1 is MGHRA and CDR2 is YSYEKL. CDR3 length: 12 amino acids. The V end was cut by 4 bases, the J end by 8 bases, with 9 bases between. The CDR3 DNA is TGCGCCAGCAGCCCTCACGGGGATGAGCAGTTCTTC. Its translation: CASSPHGDEQFF.

This clonotype was detected a few times. The chain has TRBV15 and TRBJ2-7, with a possible D match to TRBD1 (6 bases). Germline V CDR1 and CDR2: LNHNV, YYDKDF (reference sequence). This CDR3 contains 15 residues. The V end lost 3 bases, the J end lost 3 bases, and 15 bases lay between the germline ends. The CDR3 DNA reads TGTGCCACCAGCAGGGACGCAGGGGCAGACTACGAGCAGTACTTC. It codes for CATSRDAGADYEQYF.

In its sample, this clonotype was seen a few times. V gene TRBV11-2 combines with J gene TRBJ2-1, with 12 bases identical to TRBD2. The CDR3 runs 15 residues. CDR1 and CDR2 from the germline V gene are SGHAT and FQNNGV. V gave up 6 bases and J gave up 8 bases; unmatched junction bases: 8. The CDR3 nucleotides are TGTGCCAGCAGATCACTAGCGGGGGGATACCATGAGCAGTTCTTC. Translated: CASRSLAGGYHEQFF.

This clonotype was counted at least ten times. This chain links TRBV6-5 with TRBJ1-1, with D tentatively TRBD1 (5 bases). Trimming pared 6 bases from V and 4 bases from J, leaving 18 bases between. From germline, CDR1 is MNHEY and CDR2 SVGAGI. The length of the CDR3 is 15 residues. In nucleotides, the CDR3 is TGTGCCAGCAGCCACCGGGGACCCCGGGGCACTGAAGCTTTCTTT. Translated, it gives CASSHRGPRGTEAFF.

This clonotype occurred many times. The J gene is TRBJ1-2, the V gene TRBV14; a possible D gene is TRBD1 (5 bases). Trimming stripped 4 bases from V and 0 bases from J, with 9 bases between. The CDR3 runs 14 residues. CDR1 SGHDN and CDR2 FVKESK come from the germline V gene. The CDR3 coding sequence is TGTGCCAGCAGCCGACAGAGTTCTAACTATGGCTACACCTTC. This encodes CASSRQSSNYGYTF.

This clonotype was seen ten or more times. The chain joins TRBV4-1 to TRBJ1-4, with 9 bases identical to TRBD1. Germline-derived CDR1 and CDR2 are MGHRA and YSYEKL. With V trimmed by 4 bases and J by 7 bases, 7 bases remained unmatched. The CDR3 length is 15 residues. The CDR3 loop is CASSRGGQGSEKLFF. The CDR3 DNA reads as TGCGCCAGCAGCCGTGGGGGACAGGGAAGTGAAAAACTGTTTTTT.

This rearrangement joins TRBV13 to TRBJ2-1, with 13 bases matching TRBD2. Trimming removed 5 bases from V and 8 bases from J; junction bases left unmatched: 9. Looked up from germline, CDR1 is PRHDT and CDR2 is FYEKMQ (reference sequence). This CDR3 has 16 residues. In DNA form, the CDR3 reads TGTGCCAGCAGCCCGACTAGCGGGGGGTTTACCGATGAGCAGTTCTTC. Translating gives CASSPTSGGFTDEQFF.

In its sample, this clonotype was seen a few times. The V call is TRBV20-1, the J call TRBJ1-1, with a weak D call TRBD1 (5 bases). The V and J ends lost 3 bases and 4 bases respectively, with 12 bases between them. CDR1 DFQATT and CDR2 SNEGSKA come from the germline V gene (reference sequence). CDR3 length: 13 amino acids. This chain's CDR3 is CSASQGFSTEAFF. The CDR3 DNA reads TGCAGTGCTAGCCAGGGCTTTAGCACTGAAGCTTTCTTT.

This clonotype was detected many times. V gene TRBV6-1 combines with J gene TRBJ2-3; D unresolved. This CDR3 contains 13 residues. Trimming removed 3 bases at V and 6 bases at J, with 10 bases between. Germline CDR1 MNHNS, CDR2 SASEGT. CDR3 DNA: TGTGCCAGCAGTGATCAGGATCCCGATACGCAGTATTTT. Amino acids: CASSDQDPDTQYF.

The table lists this clonotype with a few counts. The rearrangement links TRBV5-4 to TRBJ2-7; 7 bases are a match to TRBD1. Germline assignment: CDR1 SGHNT and CDR2 YYREEE (reference sequence). With 0 bases clipped from V and 3 bases from J, the junction kept 3 bases outside the gene matches. This CDR3 contains 14 residues. DNA of the CDR3: TGTGCCAGCAGCTTGGGACAGGGCGACTACGAGCAGTACTTC. It translates to CASSLGQGDYEQYF.

There are many counts of this clonotype. The J gene is TRBJ2-7, the V gene TRBV3-2; TRBD1 is the table's D call, not checked against the DNA. TRBV3-2 is a listed pseudogene. The CDR3 loop spans 14 amino acids. CDR3 residues: CASSQGGVVNEQYF. In DNA form, the CDR3 reads TGTGCCAGCAGCCAAGGAGGGGTAGTGAACGAGCAGTACTTC.

This clonotype was picked up a small number of times. The DNA of the CDR3 is TGTGCCAGCAGCTACAGCTCTGGAAACACCATATATTTT. This gives the protein CASSYSSGNTIYF. The gene calls are TRBV3-1 and TRBJ1-3; D remains ambiguous. V lost 5 bases to trimming and J lost 0 bases, with 5 bases between them. This CDR3 contains 13 residues. Germline V gene data show CDR1 as LGHDT and CDR2 as YNNKEL (reference sequence). Looking up the rest from reference TRBV3-1 and TRBJ1-3 gives the full variable domain: DTAVSQTPKYLVTQMGNDKSIKCEQNLGHDTMYWYKQDSKKFLKIMFSYNNKELIINETVPNRFSPKSPDKAHLNLHINSLELGDSAVYFCASSYSSGNTIYFGEGSWLTVV.